This note documents a single TCR beta chain sequence. The antigen is not known. This table comes from immunoSEQ multiplex PCR, and its TCRdb copy is limited to in-frame clones, with some not included. The repertoire holds fewer than 200,000 clones, with 85% to 90% as singletons. This entry is derived from a study of T cell responses to AZD1222 COVID-19 vaccine. CDR1 and CDR2 (germline): SGHRS, YFSETQ. V was clipped by 0 bases and J by 5 bases, with 9 bases between them. The CDR3 is 13 residues long. Overall study results and limits: Seropositive status at baseline applied to only a handful of AZD1222 recipients. Donors skewed white British and female; clonal diversity was possibly underestimated. Within unmutated variant regions lay the reported targets of nearly half of spike-specific TCRs.

The J gene is TRBJ2-7, the V gene TRBV5-1; D gene unclear. The material was peripheral blood, obtained 28 days after the second dose of the MenACWY control vaccine. This TCR was recovered from an adult who received the MenACWY meningococcal vaccine as a control. CDR3 loop: CASSLVSPNEQYF. Written as DNA, the CDR3 is TGCGCCAGCAGCTTGGTTAGCCCGAACGAGCAGTACTTC.